This T cell receptor beta chain originates from a study of blood T cell repertoires in COVID-19. This clone occurred once. This CDR3 has 12 amino acids. In germline, CDR1 is MDHEN, CDR2 SYDVKM. The ends were cut back, 5 bases at V and 10 bases at J, with 14 bases in the middle. Sequencing was performed with immunoSEQ multiplex PCR; in TCRdb, only in-frame clones are kept and a portion is missing. The sample includes under 300,000 clones, 85% to 90% seen only once; the top ten take 2%. What was sequenced was PBMCs or T cells enriched from blood (not recorded which). This TCR was sampled from a woman between 55 and 75 years old in a cohort exposed to, infected with or recovered from COVID-19 (not recorded which). The chain carries TRBV28 and TRBJ1-1, with TRBD1 as a possible D gene (6 bases). The DNA of the CDR3 is TGTGCCAGCAGTGAACAGGGACGAGGAGCTTTCTTT. Protein sequence: CASSEQGRGAFF.